This T cell receptor (beta chain) was sequenced for a study of blood T cell repertoires in COVID-19. Overall study: Researchers got acute and convalescent COVID-19 samples from the United States, Italy and Spain.

Sequencing was performed with immunoSEQ multiplex PCR; in TCRdb, only in-frame clones are kept and a portion is missing. The table records fewer than 250,000 clones, approximately 86% of them present only once. This clone was detected a few times. Germline CDR1 SGHTA, CDR2 FQGNSA. The CDR3 loop spans 16 amino acids. Trimming took off 4 bases at V and 2 bases at J, with 14 bases between the two ends. This chain uses TRBV7-2 with TRBJ2-2, with D perhaps TRBD2 (7 bases). Sequencing was carried out using peripheral blood. The TCR originated in a woman aged 55 to 70 who had recovered from COVID-19. The CDR3 DNA follows: TGTGCCAGCAGCTGGAGGGGGGGAGAAAACACCGGGGAGCTGTTTTTT. Its protein product is CASSWRGGENTGELFF.